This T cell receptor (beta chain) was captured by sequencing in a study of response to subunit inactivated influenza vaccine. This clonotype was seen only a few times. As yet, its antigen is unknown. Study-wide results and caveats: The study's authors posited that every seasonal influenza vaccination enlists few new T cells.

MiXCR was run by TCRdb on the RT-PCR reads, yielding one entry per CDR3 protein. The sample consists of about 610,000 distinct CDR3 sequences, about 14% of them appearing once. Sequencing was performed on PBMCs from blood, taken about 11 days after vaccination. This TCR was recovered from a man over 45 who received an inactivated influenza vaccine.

The CDR3 bases are TGTGCCAGCAGTCCACGGGGGGCGAATACAGATACGCAGTATTTT. Translated, it gives CASSPRGANTDTQYF. V is TRBV7-2 and J is TRBJ2-3, with D possibly being TRBD2 (7 bases). From germline, CDR1 is SGHTA and CDR2 FQGNSA. The ends were cut back, 6 bases at V and 3 bases at J, with 16 bases in the middle. The CDR3 has 15 amino acids.